The TCR beta chain under discussion was sequenced for a study of blood T cell repertoires in COVID-19. Study as a whole: Material from acute and convalescent COVID-19 was sourced from the United States, Italy and Spain. PBMCs, B-cell-depleted T cells, or T cells were the source of the cDNA or gDNA that made up the material.

This CDR3 comprises 15 residues. In the authors' methods: Counts of nucleated cells, estimated from reference gene primer amplification, were obtained. Repertoires were generated with immunoSEQ multiplex PCR, while TCRdb's copy carries only in-frame clones and drops some. The V and J calls and the clone size are those of that table, but D and trimming were determined from the DNA. This table has about 63,000 clones, about 89% appearing once. The TCR sequence derives from a man in his fifties or sixties with active COVID-19. The chain recombines TRBV21-1 with TRBJ1-2; the DNA was not used to check the table's D call, TRBD1. TRBV21-1 is listed as a pseudogene. Material for sequencing was peripheral blood. The CDR3 loop reads CASNIRDRGDYGYTF. In DNA form, the CDR3 reads TGTGCCAGCAACATCCGGGACAGGGGCGACTATGGCTACACCTTC.